These 15 T cell receptor beta chains originate from one sample sequenced in a study of blood T cell repertoires in COVID-19. Sequenced by immunoSEQ multiplex PCR; TCRdb stores in-frame clones only, minus some. The sample contains fewer than 500,000 clones, more than 80% of which appear only once. Sequenced input: peripheral blood. Receptor source: a woman in her twenties or thirties with active or convalescent COVID-19.

The chain links TRBV6-5 to TRBJ2-3, with TRBD2 identical over 12 bases. After removal of 6 bases from V and 1 base from J, the junction contained 2 bases not matched to a gene. Germline V gene sequence: CDR1 MNHEY, CDR2 SVGAGI. CDR3 length: 15 amino acids. CDR3 DNA: TGTGCCAGCAGCAGACTAGCGGGGGGCACAGATACGCAGTATTTT. The encoded protein is CASSRLAGGTDTQYF.

The chain combines TRBV14 with TRBJ1-2, with a possible D match to TRBD1 (5 bases). In germline, CDR1 is SGHDN, CDR2 FVKESK. Trimming cost V 2 bases and J 8 bases, with 15 bases left between them. The CDR3 length is 14 residues. The CDR3 DNA sequence: TGTGCCAGCAGCCAACAGGGAGGGGCGCAGGGCTACACCTTC. Translated: CASSQQGGAQGYTF.

V gene TRBV5-1 combines with J gene TRBJ2-1; 7 bases match TRBD2. Germline values: CDR1 SGHRS, CDR2 YFSETQ. This CDR3 is 14 amino acids long. V dropped 2 bases and J dropped 5; count of bases not matched to a gene: 4. In DNA, the CDR3 is TGCGCCAGCAGCTTAGCGGGGAGGGACAATGAGCAGTTCTTC. Translated, it gives CASSLAGRDNEQFF. The full variable domain, its missing parts supplied by reference TRBV5-1 and TRBJ2-1, is KAGVTQTPRYLIKTRGQQVTLSCSPISGHRSVSWYQQTPGQGLQFLFEYFSETQRNKGNFPGRFSGRQFSNSRSEMNVSTLELGDSALYLCASSLAGRDNEQFFGPGTRLTVL.

The V and J genes are TRBV3-1 (or the pseudogene TRBV3-2) and TRBJ2-3; TRBD2 agrees at 9 bases. The CDR3 has 17 residues. Germline V lookup: CDR1 LGHDT, CDR2 YNNKEL (reference sequence). Trimming cost V 0 bases and J 11 bases; bases outside gene matches: 15. The CDR3 reads CASSQERSSGRTKGQYF. The CDR3 region has the DNA TGTGCCAGCAGCCAAGAACGAAGTAGCGGGAGAACAAAAGGGCAGTATTTT.

This clone was seen only once. The J gene is TRBJ1-2, the V gene TRBV19; D remains unclear. Per the germline V gene, CDR1 is LNHDA and CDR2 is SQIVND (reference sequence). V was pared by 7 bases and J by 4 bases, with 10 bases between. The CDR3 totals 12 residues. The DNA for the CDR3 is TGTGCCAGTAATTCCCCTACCTATGGCTACACCTTC. The encoded protein is CASNSPTYGYTF.

This chain links TRBV5-1 with TRBJ1-4, with TRBD1 matching over 10 bases. Losses at the gene ends were 4 bases for V and 5 bases for J; bases not matched to a gene: 8. In germline, CDR1 is SGHRS, CDR2 YFSETQ. This CDR3 spans 16 amino acids. CDR3 nucleotide sequence: TGCGCCAGCAGCCTCCCCTCGGGACAGGGGAATGAAAAACTGTTTTTT. Its translation is CASSLPSGQGNEKLFF.

This chain uses TRBV3-1 (or the pseudogene TRBV3-2) with TRBJ1-2; D not certain. Germline V gene data show CDR1 as LGHDT and CDR2 as YNNKEL (reference sequence). CDR3 length: 13 amino acids. Trimming left V 3 bases short and J 7 bases short, with 12 bases between. CDR3 sequence reads: CASSQDFSSGYTF. In DNA form, the CDR3 reads TGTGCCAGCAGCCAGGACTTTAGTAGTGGCTACACCTTC.

This clone was seen only once. V is TRBV10-3 and J is TRBJ2-7; 9 bases are shared with TRBD2. After removal of 4 bases from V and 6 bases from J, the junction contained 13 bases not matched to a gene. The CDR3 has 16 amino acids. Germline V gene lookup returns CDR1 ENHRY and CDR2 SYGVKD. CDR3 protein: CAISATSSGVNSEQYF. For the CDR3, the DNA is TGTGCCATCAGTGCCACATCTAGCGGGGTAAATAGCGAGCAGTACTTC.

The count of this clone is one. The CDR3 here is CSAGTDYEQYF. CDR3 in DNA: TGCAGTGCTGGGACAGATTACGAGCAGTACTTC. The J gene is TRBJ2-7, the V gene TRBV20-1, with TRBD1 matching 7 bases. Trimming removed 5 bases from V and 4 bases from J; junction bases left unmatched: 2. The germline CDR1 and CDR2 sequences are DFQATT and SNEGSKA (reference sequence). The CDR3 has 11 residues.

The genes are TRBV19 and TRBJ2-1; 10 nucleotides match TRBD2. The CDR3 consists of 14 residues. CDR1 and CDR2 (germline): LNHDA, SQIVND (reference sequence). The junction had 14 bases not matched to a gene; V was cut back by 6 bases and J by 15 bases. CDR3 sequence reads: CASRPLAGDSGGFF. The CDR3 DNA follows: TGTGCCAGTAGACCTCTAGCGGGAGACTCGGGAGGGTTCTTC.

The V call is TRBV5-4, the J call TRBJ2-1; D is possibly TRBD1 (6 bases). Germline V gene data show CDR1 as SGHNT and CDR2 as YYREEE (reference sequence). V was clipped by 3 bases and J by 3 bases, with 16 bases between them. CDR3 length: 16 amino acids. This chain's CDR3 is CASSWGQSGNYNEQFF. For the CDR3, the DNA is TGTGCCAGCAGCTGGGGGCAAAGTGGGAACTACAATGAGCAGTTCTTC. The variable domain in full, with the rest retrieved from reference TRBV5-4 and TRBJ2-1, is ETGVTQSPTHLIKTRGQQVTLRCSSQSGHNTVSWYQQALGQGPQFIFQYYREEENGRGNFPPRFSGLQFPNYSSELNVNALELDDSALYLCASSWGQSGNYNEQFFGPGTRLTVL.

V is TRBV7-6 and J is TRBJ2-2; D perhaps matches TRBD2 (6 bases). The CDR3 has 16 amino acids. In germline, CDR1 is SGHVS, CDR2 FNYEAQ. Trimming stripped 3 bases from V and 7 bases from J, with 18 bases between. CDR3 nucleotide sequence: TGTGCCAGCAGCTTCCTAGACGGGGGTACAGACGGGGAGCTGTTTTTT. It translates to CASSFLDGGTDGELFF.

This chain uses TRBV7-9 with TRBJ2-1; 9 nucleotides agree with TRBD2. The trim removed 1 base at V and 5 bases at J, leaving 0 bases unmatched. Germline-derived CDR1 and CDR2 are SEHNR and FQNEAQ (reference sequence). CDR3 size: 14 residues. The CDR3 spells CASSLGGRDNEQFF. The CDR3 region has the DNA TGTGCCAGCAGCTTAGGCGGGAGGGACAATGAGCAGTTCTTC.

As for this clone: The junction departs from germline at one end; a sequencing error may be responsible. The rearrangement joins TRBV19 to TRBJ1-1; D is unresolved. Germline lookup yields CDR1 LNHDA and CDR2 SQIVND (reference sequence). This CDR3 has 13 residues. CDR3 in amino acids: CASNIAENTEAFF. Here the CDR3 DNA reads TGTGCCAGTAATATAGCAGAGAACACTGAAGCTTTCTTT.

The chain joins TRBV29-1 to TRBJ2-1; D possibly corresponds to TRBD1 (6 bases). CDR3 size: 16 residues. Trimming took off 6 bases at V and 4 bases at J, with 22 bases between the two ends. Germline CDR1 is SQVTM and CDR2 is ANQGSEA. The CDR3 DNA follows: TGCAGCGTCTACCCAGGGGTAGCTGGCAGGTACAATGAGCAGTTCTTC. It specifies CSVYPGVAGRYNEQFF.